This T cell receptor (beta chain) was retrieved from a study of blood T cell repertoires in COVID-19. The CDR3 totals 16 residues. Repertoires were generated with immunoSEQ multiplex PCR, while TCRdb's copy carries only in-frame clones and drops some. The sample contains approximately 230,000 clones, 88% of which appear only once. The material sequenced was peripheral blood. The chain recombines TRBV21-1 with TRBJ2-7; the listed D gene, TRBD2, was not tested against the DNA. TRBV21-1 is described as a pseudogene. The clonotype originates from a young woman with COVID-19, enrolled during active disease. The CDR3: CASSKALAGVAYEQYV. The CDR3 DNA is TGTGCCAGCAGCAAAGCCCTAGCGGGAGTAGCATACGAGCAGTACGTC.